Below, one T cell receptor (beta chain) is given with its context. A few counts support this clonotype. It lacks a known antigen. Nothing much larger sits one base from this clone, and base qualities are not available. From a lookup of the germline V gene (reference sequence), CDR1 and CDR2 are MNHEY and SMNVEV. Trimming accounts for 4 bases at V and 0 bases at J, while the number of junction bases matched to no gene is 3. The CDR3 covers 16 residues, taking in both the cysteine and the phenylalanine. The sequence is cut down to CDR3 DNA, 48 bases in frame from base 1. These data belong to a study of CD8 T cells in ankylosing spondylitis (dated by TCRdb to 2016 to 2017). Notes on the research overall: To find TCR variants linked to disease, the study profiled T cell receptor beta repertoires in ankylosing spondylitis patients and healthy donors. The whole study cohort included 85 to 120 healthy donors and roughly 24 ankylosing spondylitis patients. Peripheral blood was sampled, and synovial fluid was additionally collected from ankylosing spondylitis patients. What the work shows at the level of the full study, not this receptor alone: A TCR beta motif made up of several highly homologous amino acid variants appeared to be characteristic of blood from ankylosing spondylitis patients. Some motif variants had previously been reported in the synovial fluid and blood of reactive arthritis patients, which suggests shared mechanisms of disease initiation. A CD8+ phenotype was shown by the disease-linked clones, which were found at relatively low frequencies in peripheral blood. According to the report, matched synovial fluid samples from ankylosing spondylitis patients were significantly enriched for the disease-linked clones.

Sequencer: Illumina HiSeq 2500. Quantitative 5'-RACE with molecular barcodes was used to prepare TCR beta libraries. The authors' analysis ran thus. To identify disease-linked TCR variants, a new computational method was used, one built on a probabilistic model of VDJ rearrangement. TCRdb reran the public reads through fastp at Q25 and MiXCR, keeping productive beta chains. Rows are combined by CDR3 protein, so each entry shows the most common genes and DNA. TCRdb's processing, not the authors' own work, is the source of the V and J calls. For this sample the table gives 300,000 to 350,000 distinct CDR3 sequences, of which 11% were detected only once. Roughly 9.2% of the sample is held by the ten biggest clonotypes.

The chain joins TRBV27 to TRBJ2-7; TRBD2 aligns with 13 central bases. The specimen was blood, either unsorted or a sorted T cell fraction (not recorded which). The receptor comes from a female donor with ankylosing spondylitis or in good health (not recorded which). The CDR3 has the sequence CASSSWTSGSSYEQYF. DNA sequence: TGTGCCAGCAGTTCCTGGACTAGCGGGAGCTCCTACGAGCAGTACTTC.